The 29 T cell receptor beta chains in this list originate from one sample, sequenced in a study of blood T cells in healthy people across ages (dated by TCRdb to the mid-2010s). Receptor amplification or capture employed 5' RACE. Sequencing relied on an Illumina HiSeq 2500. A second PCR of about 6 to 12 cycles was run with a J-beta primer mix and a sample-barcoded 5' primer. TCRdb redid the processing of the public reads, applying fastp at Q25 and MiXCR, and retained in-frame beta chains. Each CDR3 protein appears once, grouped with its most common genes and DNA. This sample gives 1.2 million to 1.5 million distinct CDR3 sequences in total; roughly 59% of them show up just once. The top ten clones comprise 6.5% to 8% of the sample. Sequencing was performed on blood. The receptors shown here come from a man aged 18 to 35 in good health.

The chain joins TRBV20-1 to TRBJ1-1; TRBD1 aligns across 8 bases. Losses at the gene ends were 6 bases for V and 4 bases for J; bases not matched to a gene: 4. The CDR3 runs 12 residues. CDR1 is DFQATT and CDR2 is SNEGSKA in the germline V gene (reference sequence). Written as DNA, the CDR3 is TGCAGTGCCCGACAGGGGCCCACTGAAGCTTTCTTT. Amino acids: CSARQGPTEAFF.

This chain joins TRBV6-2 or TRBV6-3 and TRBJ2-5; TRBD1 aligns across 9 bases. This CDR3 has 15 amino acids. The germline gives CDR1 MNHEY, CDR2 SVGEGT. The junction had 19 bases not matched to a gene; V was cut back by 7 bases and J by 13 bases. Here the CDR3 reads CASILGQGQSDELYF. In DNA form, the CDR3 reads TGTGCCAGCATTCTGGGACAGGGACAATCGGACGAGCTGTACTTC.

The chain combines TRBV15 with TRBJ2-7, with D uncertain. Trimming cost V 2 bases and J 4 bases, with 6 bases left between them. Germline V gene data show CDR1 as LNHNV and CDR2 as YYDKDF (reference sequence). The CDR3 totals 12 residues. The CDR3 region has the DNA TGTGCCACCAGCAGAACTACTTACGAGCAGTACTTC. Translation gives CATSRTTYEQYF.

The genes are TRBV7-8 and TRBJ2-3; no clear D. The germline V and J ends were trimmed by 0 bases and 6 bases, with 16 bases remaining between them. The germline V gene encodes CDR1 SGHVS and CDR2 FQNEAQ. The length of the CDR3 is 16 residues. CDR3 protein: CASSLAGRTSVDTQYF. CDR3 nucleotide sequence: TGTGCCAGCAGCTTAGCGGGCAGGACCTCCGTGGATACGCAGTATTTT.

This chain links TRBV4-2 with TRBJ1-5; tentatively, D is TRBD1 (5 bases). This CDR3 region has 17 residues. Trimming removed 4 bases from V and 6 bases from J, with 22 bases in between. Germline CDR1 reads LGHNA; CDR2 reads YNFKEQ. In DNA form, the CDR3 reads TGTGCCAGCAGCCCCGGGATCGTCAGGGAGGGCGGTCAGCCCCAGCATTTT. The encoded protein is CASSPGIVREGGQPQHF.

The rearrangement joins TRBV6-5 to TRBJ2-5; D assignment may be TRBD1 or TRBD2 (7 bases each). Per the germline V gene, CDR1 is MNHEY and CDR2 is SVGAGI. V lost 2 bases, J lost 5 bases, and 15 bases lay in between. The CDR3 has 15 residues. CDR3 loop: CASSYTGEGMETQYF. The CDR3 DNA follows: TGTGCCAGCAGTTACACAGGGGAGGGTATGGAGACCCAGTACTTC.

The chain uses TRBV12-3 or TRBV12-4 and TRBJ2-5, with TRBD2 identical over 7 bases. The CDR3 is 14 amino acids. J gave up 2 bases and V 8 bases, and 8 bases lay outside the gene matches. CDR3 sequence: CASSWGGLQETQYF. The CDR3, as DNA: TGTGCCAGCTCTTGGGGGGGACTACAAGAGACCCAGTACTTC.

The chain recombines TRBV7-9 with TRBJ2-1; perhaps TRBD1 as D (5 bases). Trimming removed 4 bases from V and 4 bases from J, with 17 bases in between. CDR3 size: 16 residues. Germline CDR1 SEHNR, CDR2 FQNEAQ (reference sequence). The DNA for the CDR3 is TGTGCCAGCAGCTCCAGGGATCCTGTACGTTACAATGAGCAGTTCTTC. It specifies CASSSRDPVRYNEQFF.

The chain combines TRBV29-1 with TRBJ1-5; 7 bases map to TRBD1. The germline V gene encodes CDR1 SQVTM and CDR2 ANQGSEA. Losses at the gene ends were 4 bases for V and 4 bases for J; bases not matched to a gene: 7. The CDR3 length is 14 residues. CDR3: CSVGMGQKNQPQHF. In DNA form, the CDR3 reads TGCAGCGTTGGGATGGGACAGAAGAATCAGCCCCAGCATTTT.

V usage is TRBV7-2 and J usage is TRBJ1-2; tentative D call: TRBD1 (5 bases). The CDR3 length is 15 residues. CDR1 is SGHTA, CDR2 FQGNSA, per germline. Trimming shortened V by 1 base and J by 4 bases, and 13 bases separated the two germline ends. In DNA form, the CDR3 reads TGTGCCAGCAGCTTAGATCGCAGGGATTCCTATGGCTACACCTTC. Its protein is CASSLDRRDSYGYTF.

In this sample, this clonotype turned up a few times. The chain has TRBV4-1 and TRBJ2-5; 9 nucleotides line up with TRBD1. The CDR3 has 16 amino acids. The V gene end was trimmed by 0 bases and the J gene end by 2 bases; junction bases not matched to a gene: 4. Per germline, CDR1 MGHRA and CDR2 YSYEKL. DNA for the CDR3: TGCGCCAGCAGCCAAGATCTAGGGACAGGGCAAGAGACCCAGTACTTC. This sequence encodes CASSQDLGTGQETQYF.

V usage is TRBV20-1 and J usage is TRBJ1-6, with D perhaps TRBD1 (6 bases). The V end lost 6 bases, the J end lost 3 bases, and 18 bases lay between the germline ends. The length of the CDR3 is 16 residues. Per germline, CDR1 DFQATT and CDR2 SNEGSKA (reference sequence). CDR3 in amino acids: CSALGATGFYNSPLHF. The CDR3 bases are TGCAGTGCCCTGGGGGCTACAGGGTTCTATAATTCACCCCTCCACTTT.

A note on this clonotype: Mismatch with germline at one junction end may stem from a read error. The J gene is TRBJ1-2, the V gene TRBV20-1; 7 nucleotides align to TRBD1. The V gene's germline CDR1 is DFQATT and CDR2 SNEGSKA (reference sequence). This CDR3 region has 15 residues. The CDR3 DNA follows: TGCAGTGCTAGGCCCGGGACAGCAGGAGACTATCGCTACACCTTC. It specifies CSARPGTAGDYRYTF.

Points on this clonotype: This may be a read error, as it is one base from a much larger clone. The chain couples TRBV25-1 to TRBJ2-4, with D maybe TRBD2 (6 bases). V gave up 2 bases and J gave up 8 bases, with 22 bases separating them. CDR1 and CDR2 from the germline V gene are MGHDK and SYGVNS. The CDR3 consists of 17 residues. The CDR3, as DNA: TGTGCCAGCAGTGAAAAATCGGTAGCGGACATCTGGGACATTCAGTACTTC. This translates into CASSEKSVADIWDIQYF.

The genes are TRBV10-2 and TRBJ2-7; TRBD2 matches at 7 bases. V lost 2 bases and J lost 0; bases outside the gene matches: 1. Germline values: CDR1 WSHSY, CDR2 SAAADI. The CDR3 extends over 14 amino acids. Here the CDR3 reads CASSETSASYEQYF. The DNA for the CDR3 is TGCGCCAGCAGTGAGACTAGCGCCTCCTACGAGCAGTACTTC.

This clonotype was seen just once. The chain recombines TRBV7-9 with TRBJ2-3; no clear D. V lost 5 bases and J 10 bases, leaving 10 bases between the germline ends. The germline gives CDR1 SEHNR, CDR2 FQNEAQ (reference sequence). CDR3 size: 11 residues. CDR3 bases: TGTGCCAGCAGCCCCGAGTCCGCGCAGTATTTT. Encoded protein: CASSPESAQYF.

This clonotype was seen repeatedly, ten times or more. This clone may be a read error of a much larger clone one base away. The J gene is TRBJ2-5, the V gene TRBV6-2 or TRBV6-3; D is perhaps TRBD1 or TRBD2 (5 bases each). CDR1 is MNHEY, CDR2 SVGEGT, per germline. This CDR3 contains 14 residues. V was pared by 9 bases and J by 0 bases, with 14 bases between. CDR3 DNA sequence: TGTGCCAGTAAGGGACGAGCGGACCAAGAGACCCAGTACTTC. Amino acids: CASKGRADQETQYF.

J is TRBJ2-4 and V is TRBV29-1, with 14 bases lining up with TRBD2. The CDR3 sequence is 15 residues long. Germline CDR1 is SQVTM and CDR2 is ANQGSEA. V shed 6 bases and J 7 bases; nucleotides not matched to a gene: 8. As DNA, the CDR3 is TGCAGCGTGGATGGACTAGCGGGAGGCCCCAACATTCAGTACTTC. It is translated as CSVDGLAGGPNIQYF.

This clonotype showed up just once. The chain joins TRBV6-5 to TRBJ2-5; TRBD2 might be the D (6 bases). CDR1 and CDR2 from the germline V gene are MNHEY and SVGAGI. The CDR3 totals 15 residues. The V and J ends lost 5 bases and 1 base respectively, with 14 bases between them. CDR3 amino acids: CASSPTGGSQETQYF. CDR3 bases: TGTGCCAGCAGTCCCACTGGAGGGTCCCAAGAGACCCAGTACTTC.

This clonotype appeared a few times. This chain uses TRBV6-2 or TRBV6-3 with TRBJ2-1, with unresolved D. Germline CDR1 MNHEY, CDR2 SVGEGT. The CDR3 length is 12 residues. Trimming took off 5 bases at V and 7 bases at J, with 9 bases between the two ends. CDR3 coding DNA: TGTGCCAGCAGTCTGAAACGTAATGAGCAGTTCTTC. Residues: CASSLKRNEQFF.

This clonotype was detected only a few times. The chain combines TRBV5-4 with TRBJ2-5; maybe TRBD2 (5 bases). V shed 2 bases and J shed 5 bases, with 13 bases lying between them. This CDR3 is 14 amino acids long. Germline V lookup: CDR1 SGHNT, CDR2 YYREEE (reference sequence). The CDR3 sequence: CASSFFPERETQYF. Here the CDR3 DNA reads TGTGCCAGCAGCTTCTTCCCAGAGCGGGAGACCCAGTACTTC.

This clonotype was found a few times. The rearrangement links TRBV29-1 to TRBJ1-1, with D hard to call. In germline, CDR1 is SQVTM, CDR2 ANQGSEA. The CDR3 consists of 12 residues. The V end lost 7 bases, the J end lost 6 bases, and 15 bases lay between the germline ends. The CDR3 nucleotides are TGCAGCGCTGGTCCCTCCGTGGCTGAAGCTTTCTTT. Its translation: CSAGPSVAEAFF.

In this sample, this clonotype turned up many times. The gene calls are TRBV29-1 and TRBJ2-1, with unresolved D. The CDR3 consists of 13 residues. Germline-derived CDR1 and CDR2 are SQVTM and ANQGSEA. V was shortened by 4 bases and J by 2 bases, with 9 bases between the two germline ends. The CDR3: CSVGTGAYNEQFF. For the CDR3, the DNA is TGCAGCGTTGGAACTGGGGCCTACAATGAGCAGTTCTTC.

In this sample, this clonotype turned up a few times. CDR3 DNA sequence: TGTGCCAGCAGAGGCCTGGGCCCGTACGAGCAGTACTTC. This translates into CASRGLGPYEQYF. The V call is TRBV27, the J call TRBJ2-7; no definite D call. The V end was cut by 6 bases, the J end by 4 bases, with 13 bases between. CDR3 length: 13 amino acids. Germline V gene lookup returns CDR1 MNHEY and CDR2 SMNVEV (reference sequence).

The J gene is TRBJ2-1, the V gene TRBV13; TRBD2 matches at 11 bases. J gave up 7 bases and V 8 bases, and 19 bases lay outside the gene matches. The V gene's germline CDR1 is PRHDT and CDR2 FYEKMQ (reference sequence). CDR3 length: 18 residues. CDR3 residues: CASCQLAGEGRGGNEQFF. The CDR3 coding sequence is TGTGCCAGCTGCCAACTAGCGGGAGAGGGGAGGGGCGGAAATGAGCAGTTCTTC.

The chain uses TRBV4-3 and TRBJ2-7; 7 bases line up with TRBD1. CDR1 is LGHNA, CDR2 YSLEER, per germline. J gave up 11 bases and V 2 bases, and 12 bases lay outside the gene matches. The CDR3 consists of 14 residues. The CDR3: CASSQQQGTPVKYF. The CDR3 region has the DNA TGCGCCAGCAGCCAACAACAGGGGACACCTGTCAAGTACTTC.

The chain employs TRBV27 and TRBJ1-2, with 7 bases fitting TRBD1. Trimming at V came to 2 bases and at J to 4 bases, leaving 10 bases not matched to a gene. This CDR3 comprises 16 residues. Germline loops: CDR1 MNHEY, CDR2 SMNVEV (reference sequence). The CDR3 here is CASSLNEARGFYGYTF. CDR3 in DNA: TGTGCCAGCAGTTTAAATGAGGCCAGGGGGTTCTATGGCTACACCTTC.

The chain joins TRBV11-2 to TRBJ1-2; 7 bases fit TRBD1. The CDR3 is 15 amino acids. Trimming removed 5 bases from V and 6 bases from J; junction bases left unmatched: 12. Germline V gives CDR1 SGHAT, CDR2 FQNNGV. Here the CDR3 DNA reads TGTGCCAGCAGCCCCCGGGACAGAGGGCCGGATGGCTACACCTTC. This gives the protein CASSPRDRGPDGYTF.

The V call is TRBV9, the J call TRBJ2-4; 7 bases are shared with TRBD2. Looked up from germline, CDR1 is SGDLS and CDR2 is YYNGEE. This CDR3 spans 12 amino acids. Trimming took 10 bases from V and 13 from J; bases not matched to a gene: 14. As DNA, the CDR3 is TGTGCCTCGGAGGGGAGGGGCGATGAGCAGTACTTC. It translates to CASEGRGDEQYF.